This T cell receptor (beta chain) was obtained from a study of sequential checkpoint blockade in melanoma. Study-wide context: Matched biopsies came pretreatment and at week 13 for some 22 patients.

This clone came up many times. Trimming shortened V by 5 bases and J by 3 bases, and 13 bases separated the two germline ends. This CDR3 comprises 14 residues. The germline CDR1 and CDR2 sequences are SGHNT and YENEEA. TCRdb's table, derived via immunoSEQ multiplex PCR, lists solely in-frame clones and lacks some. The table lists about 7,900 clones, around 24% of them singletons. Treatment here: randomized to nivolumab then ipilimumab (arm A) or the reverse (arm B). The source material was tumor tissue (inferred from file names), sampled from a patient given nivolumab and ipilimumab in sequence. V gene TRBV11-3 combines with J gene TRBJ2-5, with a possible D match to TRBD2 (7 bases). The TCR was taken from a human donor with melanoma. The CDR3 reads CASSQAGHKETQYF. The CDR3 DNA sequence: TGTGCCAGCAGCCAAGCGGGACACAAAGAGACCCAGTACTTC.